By sample share, the clone carrying this T cell receptor (beta chain) is medium-sized (0.01 to 0.1%). The sample comes from a study of control samples from healthy donors and cancer patients. This CDR3 is 13 amino acids long. The V and J ends lost 10 bases and 6 bases respectively, with 15 bases between them. Per germline, CDR1 MNHNY and CDR2 SVGAGI (reference sequence). Produced via immunoSEQ multiplex PCR; TCRdb's table is partial and in-frame only. The table has roughly 90,000 clones, 90% to 95% seen once. The sequenced sample consisted of blood. The genes are TRBV6-6 and TRBJ1-4, with D perhaps TRBD1 (5 bases). This sequence originates from a woman in her twenties or thirties in good health. The CDR3 sequence is CAISGDEHEKLFF. The CDR3 DNA sequence: TGTGCCATCTCGGGGGATGAGCATGAAAAACTGTTTTTT.